This T cell receptor beta chain was found in a study of OX40 agonist ivuxolimab in advanced cancers. Overall study: Melanoma, hepatocellular carcinoma, head and neck or renal cell cancer occurred in dose-escalation patients. Partial responses occurred in three patients (one hepatocellular carcinoma, two cutaneous melanoma).

Details on this clone: Its specificity is unknown.

Produced via immunoSEQ multiplex PCR; TCRdb's table is partial and in-frame only. Of over 30,000 clones detected, about 93% appear once; the ten largest clones hold less than 5.5%. Whole-study findings and limits: CD4+ and CD8+ T cells in blood underwent clonal expansion by week 6 at 0.1 to 3.0 mg/kg.

V dropped 3 bases and J dropped 0 bases, with 10 bases sitting between them. The CDR3 spans 15 residues. In germline, CDR1 is MNHEY, CDR2 SMNVEV (reference sequence). This TCR was sampled from an adult with an advanced solid tumor such as melanoma, head and neck, liver or kidney cancer. Sequenced material: CD4+ or CD8+ T cells sorted from blood, taken in a trial of the OX40 agonist ivuxolimab. The chain combines TRBV27 with TRBJ2-3; D is ambiguous. The CDR3 nucleotides read TGTGCCAGCAGTTTCAGTTCATCTAGCACAGATACGCAGTATTTT. Amino acid sequence: CASSFSSSSTDTQYF.